Each of the 26 T cell receptor beta chains below was sequenced from the same sample in a study of identical twins. TCRdb re-analysed the 5' RACE reads in MiXCR, keeping a single row per CDR3 protein. Among some 1,700,000 distinct CDR3 sequences listed, roughly a third were seen once. Sequencing was done on a sample of cord blood. These receptors were obtained from a newborn girl in good health.

This clonotype has more than one count but fewer than ten. The chain combines TRBV4-1 with TRBJ2-5, with TRBD2 as a possible D gene (5 bases). Germline V lookup: CDR1 MGHRA, CDR2 YSYEKL. This CDR3 has 14 amino acids. Trimming stripped 4 bases from V and 11 bases from J, with 20 bases between. CDR3 protein: CASSPPTRYNEQYF. The CDR3 region has the DNA TGCGCCAGCAGCCCTCCCACTAGGTACAATGAGCAGTACTTC.

This clonotype was detected many times. DNA of the CDR3: TGCGCCAGCAGCTTGGCCGGTTATGAGCAGTTCTTC. Encoded protein: CASSLAGYEQFF. The V and J genes are TRBV5-1 and TRBJ2-1; no clear D. The V gene's germline CDR1 is SGHRS and CDR2 YFSETQ. The CDR3 covers 12 residues. V lost 0 bases and J 8 bases, leaving 6 bases between the germline ends.

This clonotype has ten or more counts. This chain uses TRBV7-2 with TRBJ2-7, with a tentative D call TRBD1 (6 bases). CDR1 and CDR2 from the germline V gene are SGHTA and FQGNSA. V was trimmed by 3 bases and J by 5 bases, leaving 11 bases between them. This CDR3 has 13 amino acids. The CDR3 spells CASSLAQGDEQYF. In DNA, the CDR3 is TGTGCCAGCAGCTTGGCACAGGGTGACGAGCAGTACTTC.

The gene calls are TRBV7-8 and TRBJ2-5, with 13 bases fitting TRBD2. The CDR3 has 18 residues. Germline-derived CDR1 and CDR2 are SGHVS and FQNEAQ. The J segment lost 1 base and the V segment lost 8 bases, leaving 13 bases of the junction unmatched. The CDR3: CASLILTSGRAAQETQYF. Here the CDR3 DNA reads TGTGCCAGCCTCATCCTCACTAGCGGGAGGGCCGCCCAAGAGACCCAGTACTTC.

The V call is TRBV29-1, the J call TRBJ1-3; 7 bases are shared with TRBD1. This CDR3 is 14 amino acids long. The germline CDR1 and CDR2 sequences are SQVTM and ANQGSEA. J was trimmed by 1 base and V by 4 bases; bases with no gene match: 4. CDR3 in amino acids: CSVAGGFSGNTIYF. The CDR3 DNA sequence: TGCAGCGTTGCAGGGGGATTTTCTGGAAACACCATATATTTT.

V is TRBV20-1 and J is TRBJ1-1; 10 nucleotides line up with TRBD1. The CDR3 is 14 residues long. Germline V gives CDR1 DFQATT, CDR2 SNEGSKA (reference sequence). J was trimmed by 5 bases and V by 1 base; bases with no gene match: 4. Written as DNA, the CDR3 is TGCAGTGCTAGAGGTCGGACAGGGGGGACTGAAGCTTTCTTT. This encodes CSARGRTGGTEAFF.

The rearrangement joins TRBV15 to TRBJ2-2; TRBD2 might be the D (6 bases). V dropped 3 bases and J dropped 6 bases, with 11 bases sitting between them. CDR3 length: 14 amino acids. CDR1 is LNHNV and CDR2 is YYDKDF in the germline V gene (reference sequence). CDR3 nucleotide sequence: TGTGCCACCAGCAGCGGGAGTCTCGCCGGGGAGCTGTTTTTT. This gives the protein CATSSGSLAGELFF.

In the case of this clonotype: This may stem from a read error, because a much larger clone lies one nucleotide away. The rearrangement links TRBV20-1 to TRBJ2-3, with D perhaps assigned TRBD1 or TRBD2 (6 bases each). The CDR3 is made up of 16 amino acids. The ends were cut back, 0 bases at V and 6 bases at J, with 19 bases in the middle. CDR1 and CDR2 from the germline V gene are DFQATT and SNEGSKA (reference sequence). CDR3 bases: TGCAGTGCTAGAGATCTCGAGGGGGGCAGGACCGATACGCAGTATTTT. It specifies CSARDLEGGRTDTQYF.

The rearrangement uses TRBV20-1 and TRBJ2-1; D gene uncertain. Looked up from germline, CDR1 is DFQATT and CDR2 is SNEGSKA (reference sequence). CDR3 length equals 15 residues. The CDR3 region has the DNA TGCAGGGTTGGTCGACCATCACTCTCCTACAATGAGCAGTTCTTC. Protein product: CRVGRPSLSYNEQFF.

This clonotype was seen a few times. This chain connects TRBV27 to TRBJ1-1, with D perhaps TRBD1 (5 bases). The germline V gene encodes CDR1 MNHEY and CDR2 SMNVEV (reference sequence). The V end was cut by 2 bases, the J end by 8 bases, with 12 bases between. The CDR3 length is 13 residues. CDR3 DNA: TGTGCCAGCAGTTTAATAGGGCGGGGCGAAGCTTTCTTT. Its protein product is CASSLIGRGEAFF.

A note on this clonotype: The junction does not match germline at one end; this may be a read error. In DNA, the CDR3 is TGTGCCAGCGGTTACTCGGCAGGCCGATCCAAGGAGCAGTACTTC. This sequence encodes CASGYSAGRSKEQYF. This chain joins TRBV6-6 and TRBJ2-7, with unresolved D. The CDR3 contains 15 residues. Germline CDR1 is MNHNY and CDR2 is SVGAGI (reference sequence).

The rearrangement uses TRBV27 and TRBJ2-7; a weak D match, TRBD1 (6 bases). The germline gives CDR1 MNHEY, CDR2 SMNVEV (reference sequence). The CDR3 consists of 15 residues. Trimming left V 2 bases short and J 7 bases short, with 18 bases between. CDR3 amino acids: CASSLPGALLNEQYF. CDR3 bases: TGTGCCAGCAGTTTACCAGGGGCCCTTTTAAATGAGCAGTACTTC.

The chain combines TRBV5-1 with TRBJ2-5; 8 bases map to TRBD2. Looked up from germline, CDR1 is SGHRS and CDR2 is YFSETQ. CDR3 size: 15 residues. J was trimmed by 2 bases and V by 4 bases; bases with no gene match: 7. The CDR3: CASSTGTRGQETQYF. Here the CDR3 DNA reads TGCGCCAGCAGCACCGGGACTAGGGGGCAAGAGACCCAGTACTTC.

This clonotype was found a few times. The chain has TRBV12-3 or TRBV12-4 and TRBJ2-3, with unresolved D. There are 15 residues in the CDR3. Trimming removed 5 bases from V and 1 base from J, with 13 bases in between. This chain's CDR3 is CASSPDLLGTDTQYF. Here the CDR3 DNA reads TGTGCCAGCAGTCCAGACTTGCTTGGCACAGATACGCAGTATTTT.

The chain carries TRBV13 and TRBJ1-2; D may be TRBD1 (5 bases). The germline V gene has CDR1 PRHDT and CDR2 FYEKMQ (reference sequence). CDR3 length: 18 amino acids. Trimming cost V 5 bases and J 0 bases, with 22 bases left between them. The CDR3 region is CASSPGPLGRGTNYGYTF. In nucleotides, the CDR3 is TGTGCCAGCAGCCCGGGACCTCTGGGGAGAGGGACTAACTATGGCTACACCTTC.

This clonotype has just a few counts. The J gene is TRBJ1-1, the V gene TRBV3-1; D is unclear. Trimming took 0 bases from V and 0 from J, leaving 5 bases between them. The CDR3 extends over 14 amino acids. Germline values: CDR1 LGHDT, CDR2 YNNKEL (reference sequence). CDR3 amino acids: CASSQEVMNTEAFF. The CDR3, as DNA: TGTGCCAGCAGCCAAGAAGTCATGAACACTGAAGCTTTCTTT.

This chain uses TRBV11-2 with TRBJ1-1; D uncertain. The germline V gene has CDR1 SGHAT and CDR2 FQNNGV. The CDR3 runs 16 residues. V was clipped by 5 bases and J by 2 bases, with 18 bases between them. The CDR3 protein is CASSQHPLDINTEAFF. The CDR3 DNA is TGTGCCAGCAGCCAGCACCCGCTCGACATTAACACTGAAGCTTTCTTT.

V is TRBV6-6 and J is TRBJ1-2; possibly TRBD1 for D (6 bases). The CDR3 runs 12 residues. V was clipped by 5 bases and J by 11 bases, with 15 bases between them. CDR1 MNHNY and CDR2 SVGAGI come from the germline V gene (reference sequence). The CDR3 is CASSPPGTPYTF. The CDR3 bases are TGTGCCAGCAGTCCCCCCGGGACACCTTACACCTTC.

The rearrangement uses TRBV7-9 and TRBJ1-2, with a tentative D call TRBD1 (5 bases). CDR3 size: 15 residues. The ends were cut back, 0 bases at V and 6 bases at J, with 14 bases in the middle. CDR1 and CDR2 from the germline V gene are SEHNR and FQNEAQ (reference sequence). The CDR3 loop reads CASSLAELGVDGYTF. The CDR3 coding sequence is TGTGCCAGCAGCTTAGCGGAGCTGGGGGTCGATGGCTACACCTTC.

The rearrangement links TRBV7-9 to TRBJ2-1; the D is unclear. V was pared by 5 bases and J by 7 bases, with 12 bases between. The germline V gene has CDR1 SEHNR and CDR2 FQNEAQ (reference sequence). CDR3 length: 13 amino acids. CDR3 amino acids: CASSPVIGNEQFF. The CDR3 bases are TGTGCCAGCAGCCCCGTGATAGGGAATGAGCAGTTCTTC.

This sequence joins TRBV12-3 or TRBV12-4 and TRBJ1-4; maybe TRBD1 (6 bases). The CDR3 length is 16 residues. V lost 4 bases to trimming and J lost 1 base, with 13 bases between them. CDR3 protein: CASSSRKQGTNEKLFF. CDR3 DNA: TGTGCCAGCAGTTCAAGAAAACAGGGAACTAATGAAAAACTGTTTTTT.

Turning to this clonotype: This CDR3 is missing its conserved last phenylalanine or tryptophan, likely due to a read error. The genes are TRBV20-1 and TRBJ2-7; maybe TRBD1 (5 bases). Germline assignment: CDR1 DFQATT and CDR2 SNEGSKA (reference sequence). This CDR3 contains 14 residues. Trimming left V 0 bases short and J 1 base short, with 10 bases between. The CDR3 spells CSARDPAGSYEQYL. DNA for the CDR3: TGCAGTGCTAGAGATCCGGCAGGGTCCTACGAGCAGTACCTC.

This clonotype was counted only a few times. The chain is built from TRBV5-4 and TRBJ2-5; D ambiguous. The V and J ends lost 1 base and 4 bases respectively, with 14 bases between them. This CDR3 is built from 15 residues. CDR1 is SGHNT and CDR2 is YYREEE in the germline V gene (reference sequence). The CDR3 here is CASSLSFSGRETQYF. The CDR3 DNA sequence: TGTGCCAGCAGCTTGTCGTTCTCGGGCCGAGAGACCCAGTACTTC.

There are a few counts of this clonotype. Written as DNA, the CDR3 is TGCGCCAGCAGTGAGAGGAGAAAGACCCAGTACTTC. As protein: CASSERRKTQYF. This rearrangement joins TRBV10-2 to TRBJ2-5, with D uncertain. CDR1 and CDR2 from the germline V gene are WSHSY and SAAADI. V lost 2 bases and J 6 bases, leaving 7 bases between the germline ends. CDR3 length equals 12 residues.

There are many counts of this clonotype. The rearrangement uses TRBV27 and TRBJ2-1, with D possibly being TRBD2 (6 bases). The germline V gene has CDR1 MNHEY and CDR2 SMNVEV (reference sequence). CDR3 length: 15 residues. The V end was cut by 2 bases, the J end by 6 bases, with 14 bases between. The CDR3 sequence: CASSLQWTNFNEQFF. DNA for the CDR3: TGTGCCAGCAGTTTACAATGGACTAATTTCAATGAGCAGTTCTTC.

This chain joins TRBV4-1 and TRBJ2-4, with a possible D match to TRBD1 (8 bases). Germline lookup yields CDR1 MGHRA and CDR2 YSYEKL. Trimming left V 1 base short and J 6 bases short, with 16 bases between. The CDR3 has 16 residues. This chain's CDR3 is CASSQVRGREINIQYF. CDR3 nucleotides: TGCGCCAGCAGCCAAGTCAGGGGGCGGGAGATAAACATTCAGTACTTC.